Below are 22 T cell receptor beta chains sequenced from a single sample in a study of blood T cells in healthy people across ages. Using a J-beta primer mix together with a sample-barcoded 5' primer, a second PCR was run for about 7 to 12 cycles. TCRdb independently ran MiXCR on the 5' RACE reads; one entry per CDR3 protein. The sample comprises 650,000 to 800,000 distinct CDR3 sequences, over 40% of which are singletons, and 13% rests with the top ten. The sample consisted of blood. These receptors were taken from a woman older than 75 in good health.

This clonotype showed up many times. This chain connects TRBV28 to TRBJ2-1; possibly TRBD1 for D (5 bases). Looked up from germline, CDR1 is MDHEN and CDR2 is SYDVKM. The V gene lost 7 bases and the J gene lost 4 bases, with 17 bases spanning the gap. CDR3 length: 15 amino acids. The CDR3, as DNA: TGTGCCAGCACACCCCGACAGATAATATACAATGAGCAGTTCTTC. It translates to CASTPRQIIYNEQFF.

With regard to this clonotype: A much larger clone differs by one base, so this may be a read error. The chain has TRBV29-1 and TRBJ2-3; 8 positions agree with TRBD1. V was pared by 4 bases and J by 5 bases, with 5 bases of the junction left unmatched. The CDR3 is 13 amino acids. Germline V gene lookup returns CDR1 SQVTM and CDR2 ANQGSEA. The CDR3 protein is CSVVGQAGDTQYF. CDR3 bases: TGCAGCGTTGTGGGACAGGCAGGAGATACGCAGTATTTT.

A few counts support this clonotype. The chain recombines TRBV2 with TRBJ1-4; TRBD1 is a possible D gene (6 bases). V lost 6 bases, J lost 2 bases, and 10 bases lay in between. CDR3 length equals 14 residues. Germline-derived CDR1 and CDR2 are SNHLY and FYNNEI. CDR3 sequence: CASRQGVTNEKLFF. CDR3 nucleotide sequence: TGTGCCAGCAGACAGGGAGTGACTAATGAAAAACTGTTTTTT.

This chain uses TRBV2 with TRBJ2-7; D might be TRBD1 or TRBD2, each matching 6 bases. Trimming removed 5 bases from V and 12 bases from J, with 20 bases in between. The CDR3 is 13 amino acids. Germline CDR1 reads SNHLY; CDR2 reads FYNNEI. The CDR3 DNA reads as TGTGCCAGCAGTAACGCGGGACATACCGTAGTGTACTTC. Residues: CASSNAGHTVVYF.

This clonotype was seen ten or more times. The germline gene is not matched at one end of the junction; a read error may be the cause. The chain carries TRBV5-1 and TRBJ2-5; D gene uncertain. Germline CDR1 and CDR2: SGHRS and YFSETQ. The CDR3 is made up of 12 amino acids. The CDR3 is CASSFSQETQYF. For the CDR3, the DNA is TGTGCCAGCAGTTTTTCCCAGGAGACCCAGTACTTC.

The chain is built from TRBV5-5 and TRBJ2-3; D could derive from TRBD1 or TRBD2 (5 bases each). V lost 0 bases to trimming and J lost 4 bases, with 12 bases between them. The CDR3 totals 15 residues. Germline values: CDR1 SGHKS, CDR2 YYEKEE (reference sequence). CDR3 coding DNA: TGTGCCAGCAGCTTGGAAGGCAGGGAGCCAGATACGCAGTATTTT. Protein sequence: CASSLEGREPDTQYF.

As for this clonotype: This clone may be a read error of a much larger clone one base away. CDR3: CSARDRVIYERYF. The CDR3 DNA reads TGCAGTGCTAGGGACAGGGTGATCTACGAGCGGTACTTC. The rearrangement uses TRBV20-1 and TRBJ2-7; the match to TRBD1 covers 8 bases. In germline, CDR1 is DFQATT, CDR2 SNEGSKA (reference sequence). The CDR3 has 13 amino acids.

In this sample, this clonotype turned up many times. The chain recombines TRBV7-9 with TRBJ2-4; 10 bases are a match to TRBD2. Germline loops: CDR1 SEHNR, CDR2 FQNEAQ (reference sequence). There are 15 residues in the CDR3. V was pared by 3 bases and J by 5 bases, with 4 bases of the junction left unmatched. The CDR3 sequence is CASSFGLAVQNIQYF. For the CDR3, the DNA is TGTGCCAGCAGCTTTGGACTAGCGGTACAAAACATTCAGTACTTC.

As to this clonotype: Compared with germline, one end of the junction differs, possibly owing to a read error. The chain has TRBV5-1 and TRBJ2-1; D is undetermined. Per germline, CDR1 SGHRS and CDR2 YFSETQ. This CDR3 spans 14 amino acids. CDR3: CTSSLSAAGNEQFF. CDR3 bases: TGCACCAGCAGCTTGAGCGCGGCCGGGAATGAGCAGTTCTTC.

J is TRBJ2-1 and V is TRBV25-1, with 7 bases aligning to TRBD2. The CDR3 totals 15 residues. From germline, CDR1 is MGHDK and CDR2 SYGVNS. After removal of 6 bases from V and 0 bases from J, the junction contained 5 bases not matched to a gene. CDR3: CASRVAGNSYNEQFF. CDR3 nucleotide sequence: TGTGCCAGCAGAGTAGCGGGTAACTCCTACAATGAGCAGTTCTTC.

CDR3 DNA: TGTGCCAGCAGCCAACCCGAGGCGGCGGCAGATACGCAGTATTTT. Its protein product is CASSQPEAAADTQYF. The V gene is TRBV4-2, the J gene TRBJ2-3, with no clear D. The CDR3 is 15 residues long. V shed 2 bases and J shed 4 bases, with 13 bases lying between them. Germline CDR1 is LGHNA and CDR2 is YNFKEQ.

The chain recombines TRBV29-1 with TRBJ2-1; D perhaps matches TRBD2 (5 bases). V lost 4 bases, J lost 7 bases, and 11 bases lay in between. The V gene's germline CDR1 is SQVTM and CDR2 ANQGSEA. This CDR3 has 12 residues. CDR3 residues: CSVVKGENEQFF. For the CDR3, the DNA is TGCAGCGTTGTAAAGGGAGAGAATGAGCAGTTCTTC.

The chain employs TRBV20-1 and TRBJ2-7; 9 positions match TRBD1. CDR1 is DFQATT and CDR2 is SNEGSKA in the germline V gene (reference sequence). The CDR3 runs 14 residues. The V gene end was trimmed by 0 bases and the J gene end by 6 bases; junction bases not matched to a gene: 6. This chain's CDR3 is CSARDPRQGGEQYF. For the CDR3, the DNA is TGCAGTGCTAGAGATCCGCGACAGGGGGGCGAGCAGTACTTC.

In its sample, this clonotype was seen many times. The chain carries TRBV18 and TRBJ2-1; D uncertain. V dropped 3 bases and J dropped 10 bases, with 13 bases sitting between them. Germline V lookup: CDR1 KGHSH, CDR2 LQKENI. This CDR3 spans 13 amino acids. The CDR3 nucleotides are TGTGCCAGCTCACCCCAGCTAGGGTTCGAGCAGTTCTTC. Amino acids: CASSPQLGFEQFF.

This rearrangement joins TRBV6-6 to TRBJ2-7; 8 bases fit TRBD1. Germline trimming cut 2 bases from V and 3 bases from J; bases unmatched to any gene: 3. This CDR3 comprises 14 residues. Germline CDR1 reads MNHNY; CDR2 reads SVGAGI (reference sequence). The CDR3 here is CASSYVDRVYEQYF. CDR3 nucleotide sequence: TGTGCCAGCAGTTACGTGGACAGGGTCTACGAGCAGTACTTC.

The chain employs TRBV29-1 and TRBJ2-5; tentatively, D is TRBD1 or TRBD2 (6 bases each). The CDR3 sequence is 13 residues long. CDR1 is SQVTM, CDR2 ANQGSEA, per germline. Trimming removed 3 bases from V and 4 bases from J, with 12 bases in between. As DNA, the CDR3 is TGCAGCGTTGAGCTCGGGGGCCGAGAGACCCAGTACTTC. Amino acid sequence: CSVELGGRETQYF.

The chain recombines TRBV24-1 with TRBJ2-7, with 8 bases lining up with TRBD1. CDR3 length: 15 residues. Trimming took 3 bases from V and 2 from J; bases not matched to a gene: 5. In germline, CDR1 is KGHDR, CDR2 SFDVKD. The CDR3 region is CATSDPRTGTYEQYF. CDR3 in DNA: TGTGCCACCAGTGATCCACGGACAGGGACCTACGAGCAGTACTTC.

This chain joins TRBV5-1 and TRBJ2-1; 7 nucleotides agree with TRBD2. The CDR3 is made up of 16 amino acids. V shed 1 base, J shed 5 bases, and the junction held 9 bases outside the gene matches. CDR1 is SGHRS and CDR2 is YFSETQ in the germline V gene. The CDR3 protein is CASSLMAGVTHNEQFF. The DNA for the CDR3 is TGCGCCAGCAGCTTGATGGCGGGAGTGACACACAATGAGCAGTTCTTC.

Comment on this clonotype: A much larger clone differs by one base, so this may be a read error. The chain carries TRBV20-1 and TRBJ2-5; D is possibly TRBD2 (5 bases). CDR1 is DFQATT and CDR2 is SNEGSKA in the germline V gene (reference sequence). This CDR3 has 15 amino acids. V shed 6 bases and J shed 11 bases, with 28 bases lying between them. CDR3 in DNA: TGCAGTGCCATGTCGTGGGGAGAATCCTACAATGAGCAGTACTTC. Translation: CSAMSWGESYNEQYF.

This rearrangement joins TRBV7-6 to TRBJ2-1; 10 nucleotides line up with TRBD2. This CDR3 spans 15 amino acids. V dropped 4 bases and J dropped 4; count of bases not matched to a gene: 4. Germline assignment: CDR1 SGHVS and CDR2 FNYEAQ. The CDR3 DNA reads TGTGCCAGCAGCTACACTAGCGGGAATTACAATGAGCAGTTCTTC. Protein: CASSYTSGNYNEQFF.

This clonotype was detected many times. The genes are TRBV29-1 and TRBJ2-7; D perhaps matches TRBD2 (6 bases). Trimming stripped 5 bases from V and 1 base from J, with 15 bases between. CDR1 is SQVTM, CDR2 ANQGSEA, per germline. The CDR3 runs to 14 residues. CDR3 sequence reads: CSVTSHVGSYEQYF. In DNA, the CDR3 is TGCAGCGTTACTAGCCATGTAGGGTCCTACGAGCAGTACTTC.

J is TRBJ2-3 and V is TRBV28, with D possibly being TRBD2 (5 bases). V lost 2 bases to trimming and J lost 1 base, with 10 bases between them. The germline V gene encodes CDR1 MDHEN and CDR2 SYDVKM. The CDR3 has 15 amino acids. The CDR3 DNA reads as TGTGCCAGCAGTTTAGGGGAGCCTCGCACAGATACGCAGTATTTT. It is translated as CASSLGEPRTDTQYF.